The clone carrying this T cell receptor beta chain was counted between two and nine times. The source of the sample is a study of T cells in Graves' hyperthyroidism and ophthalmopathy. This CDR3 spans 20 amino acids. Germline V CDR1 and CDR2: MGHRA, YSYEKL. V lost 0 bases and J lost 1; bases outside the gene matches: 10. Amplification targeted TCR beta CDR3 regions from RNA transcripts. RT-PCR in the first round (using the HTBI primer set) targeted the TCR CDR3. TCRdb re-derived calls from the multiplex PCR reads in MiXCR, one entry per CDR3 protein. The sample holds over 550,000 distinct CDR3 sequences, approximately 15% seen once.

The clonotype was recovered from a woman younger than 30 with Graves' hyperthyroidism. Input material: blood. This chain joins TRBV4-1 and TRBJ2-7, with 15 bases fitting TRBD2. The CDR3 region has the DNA TGCGCCAGCAGCCAAGAAGGGGGGACTAGCGGGAGGTATTGGTCCTACGAGCAGTACTTC. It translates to CASSQEGGTSGRYWSYEQYF.